This T cell receptor beta chain is from a study of T cell responses to AZD1222 COVID-19 vaccine. As concerns this clone: No antigen is known for it.

The data were produced by immunoSEQ multiplex PCR, yet TCRdb's version contains in-frame clones alone and is incomplete. The sample records roughly 120,000 clones, roughly 91% being singletons. With 3 bases removed from V and 2 bases from J, the gap between germline ends came to 12 bases. Per the germline V gene, CDR1 is SGHRS and CDR2 is YFSETQ. This CDR3 region has 15 residues. The study's findings and limits: Clonal diversity may have been underestimated in mostly white British donors.

The chain is built from TRBV5-1 and TRBJ1-3, with D possibly TRBD1 on 5 matching bases. This specimen consisted of peripheral blood, obtained 28 days after the second AZD1222 dose. This TCR derives from an adult who received the AZD1222 COVID-19 vaccine. CDR3 DNA sequence: TGCGCCAGCAGCTCCACCGGGGGGGCTGGAAACACCATATATTTT. Its protein is CASSSTGGAGNTIYF.